A selection of T cell receptor beta chains follows, all from one sample in a study of cytomegalovirus exposure and HLA in healthy donors. The method was immunoSEQ multiplex PCR; TCRdb's version includes in-frame clones alone and lacks a portion of them. This sample carries about 170,000 clones, roughly 83% of them seen once, and the ten largest clones take less than 2.5%. Material: PBMCs. Receptor source: a woman in her fifties or sixties in good health and CMV-seronegative. The CDR3 runs from the conserved cysteine through the conserved F or W. Fields, in order: J gene, D gene, clone size, V gene, CDR3 DNA, CDR3 protein. The D gene is left open where the match is weak. Where a row states a size, it is once, few, many or the class of an expanded clone; other rows omit it.

j_call: TRBJ2-5
d_call: -
clone_size: -
v_call: TRBV19
cdr3_nt: TGTGCCAGTAGGATAGGGCCGCAGGAGACCCAGTACTTC
cdr3_aa: CASRIGPQETQYF

j_call: TRBJ1-5
d_call: TRBD1
clone_size: -
v_call: TRBV4-1
cdr3_nt: TGCGCCAGCAGCCAAGGGGGGACAGCGGAGCCCCAGCATTTT
cdr3_aa: CASSQGGTAEPQHF

j_call: TRBJ2-5
d_call: -
clone_size: -
v_call: TRBV5-6
cdr3_nt: TGTGCCAGCAGCTTGGGGCTTCAAGAGACCCAGTACTTC
cdr3_aa: CASSLGLQETQYF

j_call: TRBJ2-3
d_call: TRBD1
clone_size: few
v_call: TRBV5-6
cdr3_nt: TGTGCCAGCAGCGCTGACAGGGTAAAGGCAGATACGCAGTATTTT
cdr3_aa: CASSADRVKADTQYF

j_call: TRBJ2-7
d_call: TRBD1
clone_size: -
v_call: TRBV6-5
cdr3_nt: TGTGCCGCTCGGACAGGGGGGTTTGAGCAGTACTTC
cdr3_aa: CAARTGGFEQYF

j_call: TRBJ2-5
d_call: TRBD2
clone_size: -
v_call: TRBV6-1
cdr3_nt: TGTGCCAGCTCTGCGGGGGGGGGACGAGAGACCCAGTACTTC
cdr3_aa: CASSAGGGRETQYF

j_call: TRBJ1-5
d_call: TRBD1
clone_size: -
v_call: TRBV18
cdr3_nt: TGTGCCAGCTCACCTTCCCGGACAGGCAATAGCAATCAGCCCCAGCATTTT
cdr3_aa: CASSPSRTGNSNQPQHF

j_call: TRBJ2-7
d_call: -
clone_size: -
v_call: TRBV19
cdr3_nt: TGTGCCAGTAGTGCCTCAGGCTTTGGAGAGCAGTACTTC
cdr3_aa: CASSASGFGEQYF

j_call: TRBJ2-2
d_call: TRBD2
clone_size: few
v_call: TRBV10-3
cdr3_nt: TGTGCCATCAGTGAGGGGGGGGTGAACACCGGGGAGCTGTTTTTT
cdr3_aa: CAISEGGVNTGELFF

j_call: TRBJ2-5
d_call: TRBD1
clone_size: -
v_call: TRBV18
cdr3_nt: TGTGCCAGCTCCCTAAACGGACAGGCTCAAGAGACCCAGTACTTC
cdr3_aa: CASSLNGQAQETQYF

j_call: TRBJ2-3
d_call: -
clone_size: -
v_call: TRBV29-1
cdr3_nt: TGCAGCGTTGAAGATCGAGGGAGCACAGATACGCAGTATTTT
cdr3_aa: CSVEDRGSTDTQYF

j_call: TRBJ2-3
d_call: TRBD2
clone_size: -
v_call: TRBV4-2
cdr3_nt: TGTGCCAGCAGCCCAGACTATCGCGGGGGAGCTAGCACAGATACGCAGTATTTT
cdr3_aa: CASSPDYRGGASTDTQYF

j_call: TRBJ2-2
d_call: -
clone_size: once
v_call: TRBV7-6
cdr3_nt: TGTGCCAGCAGCTTACTCAGAAACACCGGGGAGCTGTTTTTT
cdr3_aa: CASSLLRNTGELFF

j_call: TRBJ2-1
d_call: TRBD1
clone_size: -
v_call: TRBV27
cdr3_nt: TGTGCCAGCAGTCCTCACAGGGGGATTGGCAATGAGCAGTTCTTC
cdr3_aa: CASSPHRGIGNEQFF

j_call: TRBJ1-3
d_call: -
clone_size: -
v_call: TRBV9
cdr3_nt: TGTGCCAGCAGCCCGTCGATTGGGGGCGGTTGGGGCACGCGCGGAAACACCATATATTTT
cdr3_aa: CASSPSIGGGWGTRGNTIYF

j_call: TRBJ2-3
d_call: -
clone_size: -
v_call: TRBV27
cdr3_nt: TGTGCCAGCTCCTTAATCAGGGGCGGAGATACGCAGTATTTT
cdr3_aa: CASSLIRGGDTQYF

j_call: TRBJ1-5
d_call: -
clone_size: -
v_call: TRBV30
cdr3_nt: TGTGCCTGGAGTACCCGTGCGGGTCAGCCCCAGCATTTT
cdr3_aa: CAWSTRAGQPQHF

j_call: TRBJ2-7
d_call: TRBD2
clone_size: once
v_call: TRBV28
cdr3_nt: TGTGCCAGCAGCCGTCCCCGGACTAGCGGGCGCTCCTACGAGCAGTACTTC
cdr3_aa: CASSRPRTSGRSYEQYF

j_call: TRBJ2-1
d_call: -
clone_size: once
v_call: TRBV28
cdr3_nt: TGTGCCAGCAGTTTCGGGGTTGCGCAGTTCTTC
cdr3_aa: CASSFGVAQFF

j_call: TRBJ2-7
d_call: -
clone_size: -
v_call: TRBV28
cdr3_nt: TGTGCCAGTAGGGGATCCTACGAGCAGTACTTC
cdr3_aa: CASRGSYEQYF

j_call: TRBJ2-2
d_call: -
clone_size: -
v_call: TRBV7-7
cdr3_nt: TGTGCTAGCAGCCAAGCCGGGACAATGAACACCGGGGAGCTGTTTTTT
cdr3_aa: CASSQAGTMNTGELFF

j_call: TRBJ2-1
d_call: -
clone_size: -
v_call: TRBV7-9
cdr3_nt: TGTGCCAGCAGCCCCAAAACCCCAGTGAACAATGAGCAGTTCTTC
cdr3_aa: CASSPKTPVNNEQFF

j_call: TRBJ2-3
d_call: TRBD2
clone_size: -
v_call: TRBV5-1
cdr3_nt: TGCGCCAGCAGCTTGATTAGCGGGGTGCGCCTGGGAGAAACAGATACGCAGTATTTT
cdr3_aa: CASSLISGVRLGETDTQYF

j_call: TRBJ2-7
d_call: TRBD1
clone_size: -
v_call: TRBV7-9
cdr3_nt: TGTGCCAGCAGCCCACAGGGGCTTTCCTCCCACGAGCAGTACTTC
cdr3_aa: CASSPQGLSSHEQYF

j_call: TRBJ2-5
d_call: TRBD1
clone_size: -
v_call: TRBV5-6
cdr3_nt: TGTGCCAGCAGCTTGGCGGGACAGGGGACGGAGACCCAGTACTTC
cdr3_aa: CASSLAGQGTETQYF

j_call: TRBJ2-2
d_call: TRBD1
clone_size: -
v_call: TRBV6-5
cdr3_nt: TGTGCCAGCAGTAAGGGGACAGACGGTGCCGGGGAGCTGTTTTTT
cdr3_aa: CASSKGTDGAGELFF

j_call: TRBJ2-7
d_call: TRBD2
clone_size: once
v_call: TRBV7-2
cdr3_nt: TGTGCCAGCAGCACAACGACTAGCGTCTACGAGCAGTACTTC
cdr3_aa: CASSTTTSVYEQYF

j_call: TRBJ2-3
d_call: -
clone_size: once
v_call: TRBV7-9
cdr3_nt: TGTTCCAGCAGCTTAGTCGGGGTAAATACGCAGTATTTT
cdr3_aa: CSSSLVGVNTQYF

j_call: TRBJ1-5
d_call: -
clone_size: -
v_call: TRBV10-1
cdr3_nt: TGCGCCAGCAGTGAACCGGGACAGCCCCAGCATTTT
cdr3_aa: CASSEPGQPQHF

j_call: TRBJ2-7
d_call: TRBD1
clone_size: -
v_call: TRBV5-1
cdr3_nt: TGCGCCAGCAGGCCCGGGACAGGACCCTACGAGCAGTACTTC
cdr3_aa: CASRPGTGPYEQYF

j_call: TRBJ1-1
d_call: -
clone_size: few
v_call: TRBV29-1
cdr3_nt: TGCAGCGTTACCGACCGCGCGGGGGCGAGCACTGAAGCTTTCTTT
cdr3_aa: CSVTDRAGASTEAFF

j_call: TRBJ1-1
d_call: -
clone_size: -
v_call: TRBV7-8
cdr3_nt: TGTGCCAGCAGCTTGACCCAGGGAAGGAACACTGAAGCTTTCTTT
cdr3_aa: CASSLTQGRNTEAFF

j_call: TRBJ1-2
d_call: -
clone_size: -
v_call: TRBV5-5
cdr3_nt: TGCGCCAGCAGCCAAGATCCCGGCCCCGGGGTCGATGGCTACACCTTC
cdr3_aa: CASSQDPGPGVDGYTF

j_call: TRBJ1-1
d_call: TRBD1
clone_size: -
v_call: TRBV19
cdr3_nt: TGTGCCAGTACCTGGACAGGGCAGAACACTGAAGCTTTCTTT
cdr3_aa: CASTWTGQNTEAFF

j_call: TRBJ2-7
d_call: -
clone_size: -
v_call: TRBV2
cdr3_nt: TGTGCCAGCAGGGAGACTTTGTACGAGCAGTACTTC
cdr3_aa: CASRETLYEQYF

j_call: TRBJ1-5
d_call: TRBD1
clone_size: -
v_call: TRBV4-2
cdr3_nt: TGTGCCAGCAGCCAAGAACTCCGAGGGGGCGATCAGCCCCAGCATTTT
cdr3_aa: CASSQELRGGDQPQHF

j_call: TRBJ1-4
d_call: -
clone_size: -
v_call: TRBV4-3
cdr3_nt: TGCGCCAGCAGCCAAGATCTGGGGCGGGAAAAACTGTTTTTT
cdr3_aa: CASSQDLGREKLFF

j_call: TRBJ2-1
d_call: -
clone_size: -
v_call: TRBV21-1
cdr3_nt: TGTGCCAGCACCAACAGGGGTAAATCCTACAATGAGCAGTTCTTC
cdr3_aa: CASTNRGKSYNEQFF

j_call: TRBJ1-1
d_call: TRBD1
clone_size: -
v_call: TRBV27
cdr3_nt: TGTGCCAGCAGTTTCAGACCCCGACAGGGGGAGGGGGTCGCTGAAGCTTTCTTT
cdr3_aa: CASSFRPRQGEGVAEAFF

j_call: TRBJ2-7
d_call: TRBD2
clone_size: few
v_call: TRBV9
cdr3_nt: TGTGCCAGCAGCCCGGGAGGGCTCTACGAGCAGTACTTC
cdr3_aa: CASSPGGLYEQYF

j_call: TRBJ1-5
d_call: -
clone_size: once
v_call: TRBV10-1
cdr3_nt: TGCGCCACTTTGAAGTGCGACAATCAGCCCCAGCATTTT
cdr3_aa: CATLKCDNQPQHF

j_call: TRBJ1-5
d_call: -
clone_size: -
v_call: TRBV19
cdr3_nt: TGTGCCAGTAGTATAGGGGCTACTAGCAATCAGCCCCAGCATTTT
cdr3_aa: CASSIGATSNQPQHF

j_call: TRBJ1-2
d_call: TRBD1
clone_size: -
v_call: TRBV5-6
cdr3_nt: TGTGCCAGCAGTCATACCCGGGACAGGTTCTTTTACTATGGCTACACCTTC
cdr3_aa: CASSHTRDRFFYYGYTF

j_call: TRBJ2-6
d_call: -
clone_size: -
v_call: TRBV28
cdr3_nt: TGTGCCACGAGAGTGGGGGCCAACGTCCTGACTTTC
cdr3_aa: CATRVGANVLTF

j_call: TRBJ1-6
d_call: -
clone_size: -
v_call: TRBV28
cdr3_nt: TGTGCCAGCAGTTCCAACCGACAGACTAGCTCCTATAATTCACCCCTCCACTTT
cdr3_aa: CASSSNRQTSSYNSPLHF

j_call: TRBJ2-5
d_call: -
clone_size: -
v_call: TRBV18
cdr3_nt: TGTGCCAGCTCACTAGGACTGGGGGAGACCCAGTACTTC
cdr3_aa: CASSLGLGETQYF

j_call: TRBJ2-7
d_call: -
clone_size: -
v_call: TRBV21-1
cdr3_nt: TGTGCCAGCGGGGAGCGGGCGTACGACGAGCAGTACTTC
cdr3_aa: CASGERAYDEQYF

j_call: TRBJ1-1
d_call: -
clone_size: -
v_call: TRBV29-1
cdr3_nt: TGCAGCGTTAACCGGGGGTATGGCACTGAAGCTTTCTTT
cdr3_aa: CSVNRGYGTEAFF